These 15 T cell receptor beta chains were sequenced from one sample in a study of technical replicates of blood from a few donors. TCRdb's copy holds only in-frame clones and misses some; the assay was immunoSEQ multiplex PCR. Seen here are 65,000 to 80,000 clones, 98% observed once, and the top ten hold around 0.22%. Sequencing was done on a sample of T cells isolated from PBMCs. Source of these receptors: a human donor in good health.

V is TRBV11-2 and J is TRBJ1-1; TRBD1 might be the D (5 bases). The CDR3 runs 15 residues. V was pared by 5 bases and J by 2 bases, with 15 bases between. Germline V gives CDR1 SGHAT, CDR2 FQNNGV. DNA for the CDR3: TGTGCCAGCAGCCCCGTGGGGGGGTTAAACACTGAAGCTTTCTTT. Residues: CASSPVGGLNTEAFF.

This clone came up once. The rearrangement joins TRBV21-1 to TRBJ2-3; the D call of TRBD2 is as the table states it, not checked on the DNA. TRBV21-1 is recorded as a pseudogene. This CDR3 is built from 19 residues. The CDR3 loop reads CASPQRLAENQPSTDTQYF. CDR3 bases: TGTGCCAGCCCCCAAAGACTAGCGGAAAACCAGCCTAGCACAGATACGCAGTATTTT.

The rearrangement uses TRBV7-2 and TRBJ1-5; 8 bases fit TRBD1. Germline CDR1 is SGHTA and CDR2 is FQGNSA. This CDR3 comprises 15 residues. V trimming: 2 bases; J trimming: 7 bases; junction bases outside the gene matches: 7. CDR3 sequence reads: CASSLNQGAGQPQHF. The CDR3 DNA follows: TGTGCCAGCAGCTTAAATCAGGGGGCAGGACAGCCCCAGCATTTT.

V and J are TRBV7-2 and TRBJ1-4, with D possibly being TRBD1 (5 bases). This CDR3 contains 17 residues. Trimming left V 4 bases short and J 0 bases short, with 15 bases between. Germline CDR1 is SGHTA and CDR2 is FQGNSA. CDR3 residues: CASSSETVYATNEKLFF. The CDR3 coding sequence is TGTGCCAGCAGCTCGGAGACAGTATATGCAACTAATGAAAAACTGTTTTTT.

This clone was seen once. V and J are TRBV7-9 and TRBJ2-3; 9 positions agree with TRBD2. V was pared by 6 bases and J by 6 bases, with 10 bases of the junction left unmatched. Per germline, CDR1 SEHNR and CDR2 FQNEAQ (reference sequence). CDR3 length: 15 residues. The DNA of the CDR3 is TGTGCCAGCAGTTATATAGCGGGAGCGTACGATACGCAGTATTTT. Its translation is CASSYIAGAYDTQYF. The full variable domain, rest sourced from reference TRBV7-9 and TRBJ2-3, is DTGVSQNPRHKITKRGQNVTFRCDPISEHNRLYWYRQTLGQGPEFLTYFQNEAQLEKSRLLSDRFSAERPKGSFSTLEIQRTEQGDSAMYLCASSYIAGAYDTQYFGPGTRLTVL.

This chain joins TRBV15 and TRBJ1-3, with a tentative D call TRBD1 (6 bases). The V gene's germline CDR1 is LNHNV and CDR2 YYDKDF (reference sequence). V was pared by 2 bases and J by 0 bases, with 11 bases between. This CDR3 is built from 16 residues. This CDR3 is CATSRSTGFSGNTIYF. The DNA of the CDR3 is TGTGCCACCAGCAGAAGTACAGGGTTCTCTGGAAACACCATATATTTT. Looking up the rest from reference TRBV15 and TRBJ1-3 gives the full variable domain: DAMVIQNPRYQVTQFGKPVTLSCSQTLNHNVMYWYQQKSSQAPKLLFHYYDKDFNNEADTPDNFQSRRPNTSFCFLDIRSPGLGDTAMYLCATSRSTGFSGNTIYFGEGSWLTVV.

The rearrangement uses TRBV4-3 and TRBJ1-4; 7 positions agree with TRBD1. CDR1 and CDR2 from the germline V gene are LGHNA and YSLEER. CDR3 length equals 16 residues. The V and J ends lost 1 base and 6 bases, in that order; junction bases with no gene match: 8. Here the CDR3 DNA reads TGCGCCAGCAGCCAAGTGTACGACAGGGCTTATGAAAAACTGTTTTTT. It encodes CASSQVYDRAYEKLFF.

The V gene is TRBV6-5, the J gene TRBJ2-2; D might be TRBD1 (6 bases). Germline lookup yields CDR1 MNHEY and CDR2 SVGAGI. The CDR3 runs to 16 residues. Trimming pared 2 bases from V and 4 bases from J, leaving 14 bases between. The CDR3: CASSYGRRTVTGELFF. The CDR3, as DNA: TGTGCCAGCAGTTACGGCAGAAGGACAGTCACCGGGGAGCTGTTTTTT.

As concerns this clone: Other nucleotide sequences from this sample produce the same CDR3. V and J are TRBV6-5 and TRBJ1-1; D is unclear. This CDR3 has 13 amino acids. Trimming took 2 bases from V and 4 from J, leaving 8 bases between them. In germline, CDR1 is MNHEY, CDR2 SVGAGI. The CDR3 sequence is CASSYGRGTEAFF. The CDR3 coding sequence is TGTGCCAGCAGTTACGGGCGGGGCACTGAAGCTTTCTTT.

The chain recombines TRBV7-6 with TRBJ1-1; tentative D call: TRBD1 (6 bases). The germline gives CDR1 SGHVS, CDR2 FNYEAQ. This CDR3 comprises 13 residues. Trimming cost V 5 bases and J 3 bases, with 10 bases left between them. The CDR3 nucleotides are TGTGCCAGCAGCCTACAGGGTGACACTGAAGCTTTCTTT. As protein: CASSLQGDTEAFF. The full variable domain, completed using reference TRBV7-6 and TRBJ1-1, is GAGVSQSPRYKVTKRGQDVALRCDPISGHVSLYWYRQALGQGPEFLTYFNYEAQQDKSGLPNDRFSAERPEGSISTLTIQRTEQRDSAMYRCASSLQGDTEAFFGQGTRLTVV.

The CDR3 DNA follows: TGCGCCAGCAGCCAAGAACTAGTGCACAATACGCAGTATTTT. Its translation is CASSQELVHNTQYF. The rearrangement uses TRBV4-1 and TRBJ2-3; possibly TRBD2 for D (5 bases). CDR1 MGHRA and CDR2 YSYEKL come from the germline V gene. V was cut by 0 bases and J by 7 bases, with 11 bases left in between. This CDR3 region has 14 residues.

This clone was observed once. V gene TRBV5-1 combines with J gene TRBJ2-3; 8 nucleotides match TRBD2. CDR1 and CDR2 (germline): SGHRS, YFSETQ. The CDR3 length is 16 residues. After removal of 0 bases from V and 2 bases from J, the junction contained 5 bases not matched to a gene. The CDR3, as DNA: TGCGCCAGCAGCTTGGCGGGAGGGCCATCCACAGATACGCAGTATTTT. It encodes CASSLAGGPSTDTQYF.

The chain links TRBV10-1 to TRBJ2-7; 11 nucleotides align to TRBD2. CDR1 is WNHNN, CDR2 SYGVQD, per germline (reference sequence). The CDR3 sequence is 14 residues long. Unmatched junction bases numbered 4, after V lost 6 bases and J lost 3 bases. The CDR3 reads CASSIGTSGYEQYF. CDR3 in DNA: TGCGCCAGCAGCATCGGGACTAGCGGCTACGAGCAGTACTTC.

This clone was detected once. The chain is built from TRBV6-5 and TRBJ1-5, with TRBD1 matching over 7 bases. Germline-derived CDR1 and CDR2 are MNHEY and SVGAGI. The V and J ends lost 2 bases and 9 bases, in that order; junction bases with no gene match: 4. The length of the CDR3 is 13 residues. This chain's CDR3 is CASSYGNRGPQHF. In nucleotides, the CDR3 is TGTGCCAGCAGTTACGGGAACAGGGGGCCCCAGCATTTT.

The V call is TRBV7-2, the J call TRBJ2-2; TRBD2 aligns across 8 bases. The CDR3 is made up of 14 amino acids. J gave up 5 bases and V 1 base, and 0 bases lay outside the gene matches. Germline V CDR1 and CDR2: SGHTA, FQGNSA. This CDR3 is CASSLGLATGELFF. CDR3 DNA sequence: TGTGCCAGCAGCTTAGGACTAGCGACCGGGGAGCTGTTTTTT. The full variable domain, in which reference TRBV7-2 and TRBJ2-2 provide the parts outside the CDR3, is GAGVSQSPSNKVTEKGKDVELRCDPISGHTALYWYRQSLGQGLEFLIYFQGNSAPDKSGLPSDRFSAERTGGSVSTLTIQRTQQEDSAVYLCASSLGLATGELFFGEGSRLTVL.